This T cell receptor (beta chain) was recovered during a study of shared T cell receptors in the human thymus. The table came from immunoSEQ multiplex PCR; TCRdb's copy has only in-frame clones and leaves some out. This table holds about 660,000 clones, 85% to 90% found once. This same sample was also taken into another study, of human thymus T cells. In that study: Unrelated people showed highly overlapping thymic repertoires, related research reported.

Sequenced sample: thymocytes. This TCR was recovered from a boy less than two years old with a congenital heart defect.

The CDR3, as DNA: TGTGCCAGCAGCTTAGGACAAAGTACGCAGTATTTT. It specifies CASSLGQSTQYF. The chain has TRBV11-2 and TRBJ2-3; D gene unclear. With 1 base removed from V and 8 bases from J, the gap between germline ends came to 7 bases. This CDR3 has 12 residues. Germline assignment: CDR1 SGHAT and CDR2 FQNNGV.